What follows is one T cell receptor (beta chain) and its context. No antigen is known for it. CDR3 size: 15 residues. The V gene end was trimmed by 7 bases and the J gene end by 5 bases; junction bases not matched to a gene: 12. CDR1 is SNHLY, CDR2 FYNNEI, per germline. Only in-frame clones appear in the TCRdb table, and some are missing; sequencing was by immunoSEQ multiplex PCR. This table holds around 100,000 clones, more than 75% found once. Alongside CTLA-4 blockade with ipilimumab, patients with chemo-refractory metastatic non-small-cell lung cancer received focal radiation. This sample stems from a study of radiotherapy plus CTLA-4 blockade in lung cancer. Study context: Objective responses occurred in 18% of patients; over 30% had disease control.

Study outcomes and limitations: Blood-borne expansion of tumor-derived TCR clones followed radiotherapy plus ipilimumab.

V is TRBV2 and J is TRBJ2-5, with 8 bases matching TRBD2. This receptor was obtained from a human donor with non-small cell lung cancer that progressed on radiotherapy plus ipilimumab. Some clones in this sample may be carry-over from other donors' samples. Sample: peripheral blood, taken from a patient treated with radiotherapy plus ipilimumab. Written as DNA, the CDR3 is TGTGCCAGCACTTTCCGGGGGGGCACCCGGGAGACCCAGTACTTC. This gives the protein CASTFRGGTRETQYF.